This entry lists 13 T cell receptor beta chains sequenced from one sample in a study of shared clonotypes between healthy human individuals. Sequenced by immunoSEQ multiplex PCR; TCRdb stores in-frame clones only, minus some. The table includes approximately 600,000 clones, roughly 95% detected once. Cells designated naive CD8 were CD45RO-negative and were positively selected for CCR7, with terminally differentiated effector memory CD45RA+ cells excluded. Sequenced: naive CD8+ T cells sorted from blood. These receptors were obtained from a woman in her twenties or thirties in good health.

The chain carries TRBV19 and TRBJ1-1, with D maybe TRBD1 (5 bases). Trimming took off 0 bases at V and 0 bases at J, with 11 bases between the two ends. CDR3 length equals 16 residues. CDR1 and CDR2 (germline): LNHDA, SQIVND (reference sequence). The CDR3: CASSIDREGMNTEAFF. The DNA for the CDR3 is TGTGCCAGTAGTATAGACAGGGAAGGCATGAACACTGAAGCTTTCTTT.

The chain carries TRBV4-1 and TRBJ2-7; 8 positions agree with TRBD1. This CDR3 has 13 residues. Germline assignment: CDR1 MGHRA and CDR2 YSYEKL. Trimming took 3 bases from V and 7 from J; bases not matched to a gene: 5. CDR3 region: CASSHPTGAEQYF. The CDR3 region has the DNA TGCGCCAGCAGCCATCCGACAGGGGCAGAGCAGTACTTC.

V is TRBV4-1 and J is TRBJ2-1, with 8 bases identical to TRBD1. Trimming at V came to 0 bases and at J to 8 bases, leaving 12 bases not matched to a gene. The CDR3 has 17 amino acids. Germline V CDR1 and CDR2: MGHRA, YSYEKL. CDR3 sequence: CASSQDESQGAVDEQFF. CDR3 nucleotides: TGCGCCAGCAGCCAAGATGAATCGCAGGGGGCTGTTGATGAGCAGTTCTTC.

The chain is built from TRBV11-2 and TRBJ2-7, with D tentatively TRBD2 (5 bases). The CDR3 is 15 amino acids. V dropped 0 bases and J dropped 5 bases, with 14 bases sitting between them. CDR1 SGHAT and CDR2 FQNNGV come from the germline V gene. CDR3 in amino acids: CASSLEMGDFDEQYF. CDR3 DNA sequence: TGTGCCAGCAGCTTAGAAATGGGAGACTTCGACGAGCAGTACTTC.

The V gene is TRBV6-6, the J gene TRBJ1-1; D gene uncertain. The CDR3 contains 14 residues. The germline V gene encodes CDR1 MNHNY and CDR2 SVGAGI (reference sequence). V lost 5 bases and J 0 bases, leaving 10 bases between the germline ends. This CDR3 is CASSPGEMNTEAFF. DNA for the CDR3: TGTGCCAGCAGTCCCGGGGAGATGAACACTGAAGCTTTCTTT.

The DNA for the CDR3 is TGTGCCAGCAGCCCCGGGGGTTACGAAAAACTGTTTTTT. Protein: CASSPGGYEKLFF. The J gene is TRBJ1-4, the V gene TRBV7-9, with a tentative D call TRBD1 (5 bases). Germline V gene sequence: CDR1 SEHNR, CDR2 FQNEAQ (reference sequence). The CDR3 has 13 amino acids. Trimming removed 5 bases at V and 8 bases at J, with 12 bases between.

This clone was seen just once. This chain uses TRBV5-1 with TRBJ2-7; TRBD2 agrees at 7 bases. The CDR3 sequence is 18 residues long. J gave up 0 bases and V 0 bases, and 12 bases lay outside the gene matches. The germline CDR1 and CDR2 sequences are SGHRS and YFSETQ. The CDR3 DNA reads as TGCGCCAGCAGCTTGGCCTCTAGCGGAACCATCTTCTCCTACGAGCAGTACTTC. Amino acid sequence: CASSLASSGTIFSYEQYF.

The gene calls are TRBV6-5 and TRBJ2-1; D perhaps matches TRBD2 (5 bases). V shed 2 bases and J shed 4 bases, with 15 bases lying between them. CDR1 is MNHEY, CDR2 SVGAGI, per germline. The CDR3 runs 16 residues. For the CDR3, the DNA is TGTGCCAGCAGTTACGATGAGGGAGTGGGTTACAATGAGCAGTTCTTC. This gives the protein CASSYDEGVGYNEQFF.

V and J are TRBV9 and TRBJ2-1; D call uncertain. Germline loops: CDR1 SGDLS, CDR2 YYNGEE. This CDR3 has 15 amino acids. V was trimmed by 7 bases and J by 0 bases, leaving 14 bases between them. CDR3 amino acids: CASSSADGSYNEQFF. CDR3 DNA sequence: TGTGCCAGCTCTAGTGCCGACGGCTCCTACAATGAGCAGTTCTTC.

The V call is TRBV25-1, the J call TRBJ2-7; no clear D gene. The V and J ends lost 1 base and 6 bases respectively, with 10 bases between them. Germline V gives CDR1 MGHDK, CDR2 SYGVNS. CDR3 length: 13 residues. The CDR3 protein is CASSELGYSEQYF. The CDR3 DNA reads as TGTGCCAGCAGTGAATTGGGATACAGCGAGCAGTACTTC.

The chain links TRBV11-2 to TRBJ2-5; a weak D match, TRBD2 (5 bases). From germline, CDR1 is SGHAT and CDR2 FQNNGV. Trimming shortened V by 6 bases and J by 7 bases, and 9 bases separated the two germline ends. The CDR3 has 11 residues. CDR3 in amino acids: CASSPRGTQYF. The CDR3 nucleotides read TGTGCCAGCAGTCCCCGGGGGACCCAGTACTTC.

The chain employs TRBV29-1 and TRBJ1-2; 10 nucleotides match TRBD1. V lost 7 bases, J lost 4 bases, and 6 bases stayed unmatched. Germline V gene sequence: CDR1 SQVTM, CDR2 ANQGSEA. The CDR3 totals 13 residues. In DNA, the CDR3 is TGCAGCGCCCCGGACAGGGGGTTCTATGGCTACACCTTC. Translation: CSAPDRGFYGYTF.

The chain is built from TRBV27 and TRBJ2-3; D could derive from TRBD1 or TRBD2 (5 bases each). Germline-derived CDR1 and CDR2 are MNHEY and SMNVEV (reference sequence). Trimming stripped 6 bases from V and 5 bases from J, with 21 bases between. This CDR3 is 16 amino acids long. The CDR3 DNA reads as TGTGCCAGCAGCACTAGGGGAAAAGGAGAGGAAGATACGCAGTATTTT. It yields the protein CASSTRGKGEEDTQYF.